A selection of T cell receptor beta chains follows, all from one sample in a study of cytotoxic CD8 clonotypes in ibrutinib-treated CLL. The method was immunoSEQ multiplex PCR; TCRdb's version includes in-frame clones alone and lacks a portion of them. The sample lists roughly 190,000 clones, over 60% occurring once. The material sequenced was PBMCs, taken after 24 months of ibrutinib treatment. The receptor set was obtained from a human donor with chronic lymphocytic leukemia. The CDR3 runs from the conserved cysteine through the conserved F or W. The D gene is left open where the match is weak. Size values are once, few and many counts, or a class for expanded clones, and some rows have none.

. 15 . TRBJ1-5 TRBV19 CASSIGRPNNQPQHF TGTGCCAGTAGTATAGGCAGACCGAATAATCAGCCCCAGCATTTT
. 15 TRBD2 TRBJ2-1 TRBV7-3 CASSLAGGHRNEQFF TGTGCCAGCAGCCTAGCGGGAGGCCATAGGAATGAGCAGTTCTTC
. 15 . TRBJ2-2 TRBV6-5 CASSYAYANTGELFF TGTGCCAGCAGTTACGCCTACGCGAACACCGGGGAGCTGTTTTTT
. 15 . TRBJ1-1 TRBV4-3 CASSQALGGQGRAFF TGCGCCAGCAGCCAAGCGCTAGGGGGGCAAGGACGCGCTTTCTTT
. 17 TRBD1 TRBJ1-3 TRBV12-5 CASGRTNRGKAGNTIYF TGTGCTAGTGGTAGGACAAACAGGGGGAAGGCTGGAAACACCATATATTTT
. 16 TRBD2 TRBJ2-7 TRBV4-2 CASRQQTSGTSYEQYF TGTGCCAGCAGACAGCAGACTAGCGGCACCTCCTACGAGCAGTACTTC
few 14 TRBD1 TRBJ1-5 TRBV28 CASRVGTVNQPQHF TGTGCCAGCAGAGTCGGGACAGTCAATCAGCCCCAGCATTTT
. 15 . TRBJ1-4 TRBV5-1 CASSLAAGTNEKLFF TGCGCCAGCAGCTTGGCCGCAGGGACGAATGAAAAACTGTTTTTT
few 13 . TRBJ2-7 TRBV10-1 CASTQGTGNEQYF TGCGCCAGCACGCAGGGTACGGGGAACGAGCAGTACTTC
. 18 . TRBJ2-2 TRBV23-1 CASSQPPNGVANTGELFF TGCGCCAGCAGTCAACCCCCGAACGGGGTCGCGAACACCGGGGAGCTGTTTTTT
. 14 TRBD2 TRBJ2-7 TRBV14 CASSHRTRSYEQYF TGTGCCAGCAGCCATCGGACTAGGTCCTACGAGCAGTACTTC
. 15 . TRBJ1-4 TRBV5-1 CASSLARVSNEKLFF TGCGCCAGCAGCTTGGCCAGGGTGTCTAATGAAAAACTGTTTTTT
. 17 TRBD1 TRBJ2-1 TRBV27 CASSANRGLGSYNEQFF TGTGCCAGCAGCGCAAACAGGGGGCTCGGCTCCTACAATGAGCAGTTCTTC
. 15 TRBD1 TRBJ2-7 TRBV11-2 CASSFPRDRAYEQYF TGTGCCAGCAGCTTCCCCCGGGACAGGGCATACGAGCAGTACTTC
. 14 . TRBJ2-5 TRBV6-6 CASSYSTGQETQYF TGTGCCAGCAGTTACTCGACGGGGCAAGAGACCCAGTACTTC
once 15 . TRBJ2-5 TRBV7-2 CASSLDLGAQETQYF TGTGCCAGCAGCTTAGATTTGGGTGCCCAAGAGACCCAGTACTTC
few 11 . TRBJ1-2 TRBV28 CASRTNYGYTF TGTGCCAGCAGGACCAACTATGGCTACACCTTC
. 16 TRBD1 TRBJ2-7 TRBV5-8 CASSLGQGAFSYEQYF TGTGCCAGCAGCTTGGGACAGGGGGCTTTCTCCTACGAGCAGTACTTC
. 13 . TRBJ1-5 TRBV7-8 CASSLGENQPQHF TGTGCCAGCAGCTTGGGCGAGAATCAGCCCCAGCATTTT
. 14 . TRBJ1-3 TRBV7-9 CASSFSTAGNTIYF TGTGCCAGCAGCTTTTCGACGGCTGGAAACACCATATATTTT
. 13 . TRBJ2-7 TRBV29-1 CSVDTIPGYEQYF TGCAGCGTTGACACGATCCCCGGTTACGAGCAGTACTTC
few 16 . TRBJ1-4 TRBV30 CAWSKSGTSGYEKLFF TGTGCCTGGAGTAAGAGTGGGACATCCGGTTATGAAAAACTGTTTTTT
few 16 . TRBJ1-5 TRBV4-3 CASSQGDGHLGGVQHF TGCGCCAGCAGCCAAGGTGACGGACATCTCGGAGGCGTACAGCATTTT
few 16 TRBD1 TRBJ1-4 TRBV6-6 CASSYFDRGPNEKLFF TGTGCCAGCAGTTACTTCGACAGGGGCCCTAATGAAAAACTGTTTTTT
few 16 . TRBJ1-2 TRBV6-1 CASSGPMQGPSHGYTF TGTGCCAGCAGTGGGCCAATGCAGGGGCCTTCTCATGGCTACACCTTC
. 17 . TRBJ2-5 TRBV29-1 CSVEAQGGRVKQETQYF TGCAGCGTTGAAGCACAGGGAGGCAGGGTTAAACAAGAGACCCAGTACTTC
. 16 TRBD1 TRBJ2-1 TRBV9 CASSVAGGQGNNEQFF TGTGCCAGCAGCGTAGCTGGGGGACAGGGGAACAATGAGCAGTTCTTC
. 16 . TRBJ2-2 TRBV10-3 CAISTRTPEGTGELFF TGTGCCATCAGTACCCGGACCCCGGAAGGGACCGGGGAGCTGTTTTTT
. 14 . TRBJ2-5 TRBV9 CASSATRRQETQYF TGTGCCAGCAGCGCGACTAGACGGCAAGAGACCCAGTACTTC
few 15 TRBD1 TRBJ1-5 TRBV27 CASSGSYRGRQPQHF TGTGCCAGCAGTGGGAGCTACAGGGGACGTCAGCCCCAGCATTTT
. 13 . TRBJ2-7 TRBV18 CASSPQASYGKYF TGTGCCAGCTCACCACAAGCCTCCTACGGCAAGTACTTC
. 13 . TRBJ1-1 TRBV11-1 CASSWGIIAEAFF TGTGCCAGCAGCTGGGGGATTATCGCTGAAGCTTTCTTT
once 16 TRBD2 TRBJ2-3 TRBV4-1 CASSQGLAGLTDTQYF TGCGCCAGCAGCCAGGGACTAGCGGGACTCACAGATACGCAGTATTTT